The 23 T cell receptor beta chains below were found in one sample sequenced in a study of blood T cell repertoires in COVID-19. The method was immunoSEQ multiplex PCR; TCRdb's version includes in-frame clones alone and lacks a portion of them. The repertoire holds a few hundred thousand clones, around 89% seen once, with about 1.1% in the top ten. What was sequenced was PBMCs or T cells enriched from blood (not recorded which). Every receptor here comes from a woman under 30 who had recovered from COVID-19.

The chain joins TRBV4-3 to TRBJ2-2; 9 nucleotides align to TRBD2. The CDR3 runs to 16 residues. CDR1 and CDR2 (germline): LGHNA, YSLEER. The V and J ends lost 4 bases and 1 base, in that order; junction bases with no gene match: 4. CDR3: CASSLWRGGNTGELFF. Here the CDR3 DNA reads TGCGCCAGCAGCCTGTGGCGGGGGGGGAACACCGGGGAGCTGTTTTTT.

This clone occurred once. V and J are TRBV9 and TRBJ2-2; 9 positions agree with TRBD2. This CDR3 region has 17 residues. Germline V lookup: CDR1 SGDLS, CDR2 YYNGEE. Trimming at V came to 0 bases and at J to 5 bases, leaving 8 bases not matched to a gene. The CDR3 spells CASSVGGGGAWTGELFF. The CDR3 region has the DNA TGTGCCAGCAGCGTAGGAGGCGGGGGGGCTTGGACCGGGGAGCTGTTTTTT.

This chain's CDR3 is CASSLAAGGANYGYTF. The CDR3 DNA reads as TGTGCCAGCAGCTTAGCGGCGGGTGGGGCTAACTATGGCTACACCTTC. The rearrangement uses TRBV7-2 and TRBJ1-2, with unresolved D. Deletions cut 0 bases from V and 0 bases from J, with 11 bases between. CDR1 and CDR2 (germline): SGHTA, FQGNSA. This CDR3 region has 16 residues.

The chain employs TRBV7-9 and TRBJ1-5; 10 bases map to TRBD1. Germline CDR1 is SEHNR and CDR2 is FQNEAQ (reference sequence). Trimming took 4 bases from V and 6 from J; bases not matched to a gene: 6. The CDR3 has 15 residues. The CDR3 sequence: CASSSGQGTFQPQHF. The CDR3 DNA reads TGTGCCAGCAGCTCGGGACAGGGGACTTTTCAGCCCCAGCATTTT. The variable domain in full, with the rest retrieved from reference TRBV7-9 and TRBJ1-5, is DTGVSQNPRHKITKRGQNVTFRCDPISEHNRLYWYRQTLGQGPEFLTYFQNEAQLEKSRLLSDRFSAERPKGSFSTLEIQRTEQGDSAMYLCASSSGQGTFQPQHFGDGTRLSIL.

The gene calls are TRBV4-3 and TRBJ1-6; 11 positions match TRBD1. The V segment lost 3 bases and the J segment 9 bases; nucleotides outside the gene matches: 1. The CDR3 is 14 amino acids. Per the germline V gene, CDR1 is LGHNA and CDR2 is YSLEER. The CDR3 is CASSHGTGGSPLHF. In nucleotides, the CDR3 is TGCGCCAGCAGCCACGGGACAGGGGGTTCACCCCTCCACTTT.

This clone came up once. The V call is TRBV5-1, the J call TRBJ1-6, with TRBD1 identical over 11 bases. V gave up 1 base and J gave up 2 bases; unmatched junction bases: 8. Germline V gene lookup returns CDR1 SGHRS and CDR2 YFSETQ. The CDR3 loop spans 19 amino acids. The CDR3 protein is CASSLLGTGGPTYNSPLHF. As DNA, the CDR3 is TGCGCCAGCAGCTTGCTCGGGACAGGGGGACCGACCTATAATTCACCCCTCCACTTT.

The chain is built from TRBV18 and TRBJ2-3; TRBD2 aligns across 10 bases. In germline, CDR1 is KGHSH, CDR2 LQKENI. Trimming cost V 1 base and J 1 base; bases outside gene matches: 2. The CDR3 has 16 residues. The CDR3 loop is CASSPQGTSGTDTQYF. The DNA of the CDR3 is TGTGCCAGCTCACCACAAGGGACTAGCGGCACAGATACGCAGTATTTT.

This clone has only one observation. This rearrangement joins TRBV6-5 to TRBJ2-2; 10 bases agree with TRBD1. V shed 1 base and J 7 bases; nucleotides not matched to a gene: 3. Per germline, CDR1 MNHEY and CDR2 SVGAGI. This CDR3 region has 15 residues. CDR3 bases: TGTGCCAGCAGTTACTGGACAGGGGGTGGCGGGGAGCTGTTTTTT. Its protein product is CASSYWTGGGGELFF.

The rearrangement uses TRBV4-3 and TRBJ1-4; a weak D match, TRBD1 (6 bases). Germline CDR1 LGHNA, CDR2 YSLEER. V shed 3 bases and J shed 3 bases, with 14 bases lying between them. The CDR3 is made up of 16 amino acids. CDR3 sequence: CASSQDRGASNEKLFF. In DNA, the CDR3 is TGCGCCAGCAGCCAGGACAGAGGGGCCTCTAATGAAAAACTGTTTTTT.

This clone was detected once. Here the CDR3 DNA reads TGTGCCAGCAGCCAAGTTACAGGGGGCCGGGGGGGCTACGAGCAGTACTTC. This encodes CASSQVTGGRGGYEQYF. J is TRBJ2-7 and V is TRBV4-2, with D tentatively TRBD1 (9 bases). The CDR3 length is 17 residues. Germline CDR1 is LGHNA and CDR2 is YNFKEQ. V was pared by 1 base and J by 3 bases, with 19 bases between.

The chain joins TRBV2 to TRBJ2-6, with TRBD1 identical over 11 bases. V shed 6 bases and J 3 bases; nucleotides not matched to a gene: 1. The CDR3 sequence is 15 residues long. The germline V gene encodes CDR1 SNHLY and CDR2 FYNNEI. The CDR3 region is CASRGTGGGANVLTF. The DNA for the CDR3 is TGTGCCAGCAGAGGGACAGGGGGTGGGGCCAACGTCCTGACTTTC.

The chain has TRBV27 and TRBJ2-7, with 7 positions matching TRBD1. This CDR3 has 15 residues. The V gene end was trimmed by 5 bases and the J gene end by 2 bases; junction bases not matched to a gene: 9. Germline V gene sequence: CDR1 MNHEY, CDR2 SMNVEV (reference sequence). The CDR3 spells CASSPHRDRPYEQYF. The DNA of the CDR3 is TGTGCCAGCAGTCCCCACCGGGACAGACCCTACGAGCAGTACTTC.

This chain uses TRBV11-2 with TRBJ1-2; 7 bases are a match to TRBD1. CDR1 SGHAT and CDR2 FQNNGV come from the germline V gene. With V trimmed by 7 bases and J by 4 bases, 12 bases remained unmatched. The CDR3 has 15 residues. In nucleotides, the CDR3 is TGTGCCAGCATTGGTAGACAACAGGGGAGCTATGGCTACACCTTC. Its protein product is CASIGRQQGSYGYTF.

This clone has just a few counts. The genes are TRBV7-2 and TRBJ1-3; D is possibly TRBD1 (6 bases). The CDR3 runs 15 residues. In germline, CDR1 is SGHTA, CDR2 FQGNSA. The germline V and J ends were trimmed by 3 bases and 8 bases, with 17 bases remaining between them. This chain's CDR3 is CASSLNQGNGDTIYF. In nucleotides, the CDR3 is TGTGCCAGCAGCTTGAACCAGGGGAATGGGGACACCATATATTTT.

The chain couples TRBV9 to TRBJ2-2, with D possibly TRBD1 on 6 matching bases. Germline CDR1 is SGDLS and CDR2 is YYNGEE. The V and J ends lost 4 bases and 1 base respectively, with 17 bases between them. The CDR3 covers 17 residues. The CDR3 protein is CASSPPRGTKNTGELFF. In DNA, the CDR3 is TGTGCCAGCAGCCCTCCAAGGGGGACGAAGAACACCGGGGAGCTGTTTTTT.

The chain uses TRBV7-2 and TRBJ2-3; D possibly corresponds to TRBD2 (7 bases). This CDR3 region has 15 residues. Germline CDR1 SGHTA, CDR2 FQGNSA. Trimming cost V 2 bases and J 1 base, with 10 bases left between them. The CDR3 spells CASSLWGGCTDTQYF. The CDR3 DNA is TGTGCCAGCAGCTTATGGGGGGGCTGCACAGATACGCAGTATTTT.

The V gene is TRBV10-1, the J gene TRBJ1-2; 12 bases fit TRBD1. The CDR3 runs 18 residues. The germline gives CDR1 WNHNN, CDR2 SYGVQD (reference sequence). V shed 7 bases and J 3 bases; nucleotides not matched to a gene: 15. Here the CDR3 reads CASTARRDRGRYHYGYTF. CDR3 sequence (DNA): TGCGCCAGCACCGCACGCCGGGACAGGGGGCGGTATCACTATGGCTACACCTTC.

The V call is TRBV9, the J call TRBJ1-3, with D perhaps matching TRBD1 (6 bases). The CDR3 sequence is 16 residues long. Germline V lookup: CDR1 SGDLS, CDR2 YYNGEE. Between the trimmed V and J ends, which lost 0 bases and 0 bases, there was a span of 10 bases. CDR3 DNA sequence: TGTGCCAGCAGCGTAGCTCCAGGGGTCTCTGGAAACACCATATATTTT. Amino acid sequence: CASSVAPGVSGNTIYF.

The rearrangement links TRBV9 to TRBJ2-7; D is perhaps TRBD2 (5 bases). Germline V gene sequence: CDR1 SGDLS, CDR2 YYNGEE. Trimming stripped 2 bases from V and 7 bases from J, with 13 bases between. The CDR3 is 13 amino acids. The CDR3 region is CASSVDPGNEQYF. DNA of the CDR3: TGTGCCAGCAGCGTCGACCCGGGGAATGAGCAGTACTTC.

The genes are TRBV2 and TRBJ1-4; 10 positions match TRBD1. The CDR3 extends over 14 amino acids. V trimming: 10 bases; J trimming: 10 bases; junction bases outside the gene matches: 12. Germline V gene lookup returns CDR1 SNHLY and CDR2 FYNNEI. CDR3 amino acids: CAILYGGQGIKLFF. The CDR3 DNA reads TGTGCCATCCTTTACGGGGGACAGGGGATAAAACTGTTTTTT.

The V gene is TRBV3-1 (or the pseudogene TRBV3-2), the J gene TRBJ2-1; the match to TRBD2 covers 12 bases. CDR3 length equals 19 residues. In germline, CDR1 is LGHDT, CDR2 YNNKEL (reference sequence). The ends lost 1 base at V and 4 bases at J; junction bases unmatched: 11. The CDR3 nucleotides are TGTGCCAGCAGCCAAGCTACCCTTCGGACTAGCGGGGTTTACAATGAGCAGTTCTTC. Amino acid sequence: CASSQATLRTSGVYNEQFF.

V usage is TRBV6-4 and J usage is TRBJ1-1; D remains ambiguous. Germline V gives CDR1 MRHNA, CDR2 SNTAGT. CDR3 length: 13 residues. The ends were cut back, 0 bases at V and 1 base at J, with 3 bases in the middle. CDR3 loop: CASSDSANTEAFF. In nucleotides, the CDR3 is TGTGCCAGCAGTGACTCGGCGAACACTGAAGCTTTCTTT.

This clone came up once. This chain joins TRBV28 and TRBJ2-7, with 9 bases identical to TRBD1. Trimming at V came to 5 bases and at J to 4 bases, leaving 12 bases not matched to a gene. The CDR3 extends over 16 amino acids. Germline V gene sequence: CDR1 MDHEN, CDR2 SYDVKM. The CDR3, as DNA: TGTGCCAGCAGTGTGACCGGGACAGGGAGAGAGTACGAGCAGTACTTC. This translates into CASSVTGTGREYEQYF.